The 7 T cell receptor beta chains reported below all come from one sample, sequenced in a study of blood T cells in healthy people across ages. For the second PCR, which ran for 7 to 11 cycles, a sample-barcoded 5' primer and a J-beta primer mix were used. TCRdb itself ran the 5' RACE reads through MiXCR, one entry per CDR3 protein. The repertoire consists of some 1,800,000 distinct CDR3 sequences, with more than 35% occurring once and the leading ten covering approximately 22%. The specimen sequenced was blood. These receptors were collected from a human donor in good health.

The rearrangement uses TRBV6-2 or TRBV6-3 and TRBJ2-7, with TRBD2 matching 9 bases. The CDR3 spans 15 residues. Germline-derived CDR1 and CDR2 are MNHEY and SVGEGT. V shed 6 bases and J 5 bases; nucleotides not matched to a gene: 11. CDR3 bases: TGTGCCAGCAGCTTTCCGCTAGCGGGGAACCACGAGCAGTACTTC. This sequence encodes CASSFPLAGNHEQYF.

The V gene is TRBV7-2, the J gene TRBJ2-5, with D possibly being TRBD2 (5 bases). CDR1 SGHTA and CDR2 FQGNSA come from the germline V gene. The CDR3 sequence is 14 residues long. With 7 bases removed from V and 0 bases from J, the gap between germline ends came to 12 bases. CDR3 residues: CASNFPGNQETQYF. The CDR3 DNA reads as TGTGCCAGCAACTTCCCCGGGAACCAAGAGACCCAGTACTTC.

The rearrangement joins TRBV11-1 to TRBJ2-7; either TRBD1 or TRBD2 may fit D (6 bases each). Between the trimmed V and J ends, which lost 4 bases and 4 bases, there was a span of 14 bases. The length of the CDR3 is 14 residues. The germline V gene has CDR1 SGHAT and CDR2 FQDESV (reference sequence). The chain's CDR3 is CASSWSRGEYEQYF. The CDR3 coding sequence is TGTGCCAGCAGCTGGTCAAGGGGGGAATACGAGCAGTACTTC.

The chain combines TRBV6-1 with TRBJ2-3, with D unclear. The length of the CDR3 is 13 residues. The germline gives CDR1 MNHNS, CDR2 SASEGT. V was shortened by 8 bases and J by 0 bases, with 9 bases between the two germline ends. The CDR3 nucleotides read TGTGCCAGCTACGGACGGAGCACAGATACGCAGTATTTT. It is translated as CASYGRSTDTQYF.

V usage is TRBV5-1 and J usage is TRBJ1-1; 7 bases are shared with TRBD1. The CDR3 covers 15 residues. Germline CDR1 SGHRS, CDR2 YFSETQ. V lost 0 bases to trimming and J lost 4 bases; unmatched junction nucleotides: 6. This CDR3 reads CASSLDVAGGTEAFF. The CDR3 nucleotides are TGCGCCAGCAGCTTGGATGTTGCAGGGGGCACTGAAGCTTTCTTT.

J is TRBJ1-5 and V is TRBV19, with D unresolved. Germline loops: CDR1 LNHDA, CDR2 SQIVND (reference sequence). The CDR3 spans 12 residues. V lost 6 bases and J 9 bases, leaving 12 bases between the germline ends. CDR3 sequence reads: CASRDRDRPQHF. In DNA form, the CDR3 reads TGTGCCAGTAGAGATAGAGATAGGCCCCAGCATTTT.

In this sample, this clonotype turned up a few times. This sequence joins TRBV2 and TRBJ2-3; 10 nucleotides line up with TRBD2. Germline CDR1 and CDR2: SNHLY and FYNNEI. J was trimmed by 2 bases and V by 3 bases; bases with no gene match: 20. The CDR3 is 21 residues long. CDR3 coding DNA: TGTGCCAGCAGTGACCCTAGCGGGGGAGCGTTTCCTAGCGTGTTCACAGATACGCAGTATTTT. Protein sequence: CASSDPSGGAFPSVFTDTQYF.